Shown below are 8 T cell receptor beta chains from a single sample sequenced in a study of control samples from healthy donors and cancer patients. Sequenced by immunoSEQ multiplex PCR; TCRdb stores in-frame clones only, minus some. The data hold approximately 100,000 clones, with about 84% observed a single time. Sequencing was performed on blood. These receptors were obtained from a woman in her thirties or forties in good health.

The genes are TRBV10-3 and TRBJ2-6, with D hard to call. V lost 6 bases and J lost 2, with 11 bases in between. In germline, CDR1 is ENHRY, CDR2 SYGVKD. The CDR3 has 15 residues. The CDR3 DNA is TGTGCCATCAGCCGAGGTTTCGCTGGGGCCAACGTCCTGACTTTC. Its translation: CAISRGFAGANVLTF.

This clone has just one count. The chain uses TRBV18 and TRBJ2-2; 14 bases are a match to TRBD2. The junction had 3 bases not matched to a gene; V was cut back by 3 bases and J by 0 bases. This CDR3 comprises 18 residues. Germline lookup yields CDR1 KGHSH and CDR2 LQKENI. The CDR3 DNA reads TGTGCCAGCTCACCGAGGACTAGCGGGGGGCCGAACACCGGGGAGCTGTTTTTT. Its translation: CASSPRTSGGPNTGELFF.

The rearrangement uses TRBV9 and TRBJ1-3; no clear D. CDR3 length: 15 amino acids. Germline-derived CDR1 and CDR2 are SGDLS and YYNGEE. Between the trimmed V and J ends, which lost 1 base and 4 bases, there was a span of 12 bases. The CDR3 spells CASSVREDRGNTIYF. CDR3 sequence (DNA): TGTGCCAGCAGCGTACGGGAGGATAGGGGAAACACCATATATTTT.

The chain is built from TRBV12-5 and TRBJ1-5; possible D gene TRBD1, 5 bases. The CDR3 runs to 14 residues. Trimming removed 5 bases from V and 7 bases from J, with 15 bases in between. Germline CDR1 and CDR2: LGHNT and FRNRAP. CDR3 sequence: CASGRDLEPQPQHF. The CDR3 nucleotides read TGTGCTAGTGGTCGGGACCTTGAGCCCCAGCCCCAGCATTTT.

The J gene is TRBJ1-4, the V gene TRBV3-1 (or the pseudogene TRBV3-2); D gene unclear. V was cut by 4 bases and J by 7 bases, with 7 bases left in between. Germline assignment: CDR1 LGHDT and CDR2 YNNKEL (reference sequence). The CDR3 loop spans 12 amino acids. DNA of the CDR3: TGTGCCAGCAGCCCCAGGCCTGAAAAACTGTTTTTT. It codes for CASSPRPEKLFF.

The chain is built from TRBV19 and TRBJ2-5, with 13 positions matching TRBD2. Germline lookup yields CDR1 LNHDA and CDR2 SQIVND (reference sequence). The CDR3 sequence is 17 residues long. V dropped 4 bases and J dropped 3; count of bases not matched to a gene: 8. DNA of the CDR3: TGTGCCAGTAGTACAGGACTAGCGGGGGCCGTCGAAGAGACCCAGTACTTC. This translates into CASSTGLAGAVEETQYF.

This clone was seen more than once but under ten times. The J gene is TRBJ2-3, the V gene TRBV7-8; 8 positions match TRBD2. This CDR3 region has 19 residues. With V trimmed by 1 base and J by 0 bases, 12 bases remained unmatched. Germline CDR1 and CDR2: SGHVS and FQNEAQ. The CDR3 reads CASSLVHRVSGVSTDTQYF. For the CDR3, the DNA is TGTGCCAGCAGCTTAGTTCACCGGGTTAGCGGGGTCAGCACAGATACGCAGTATTTT. The full variable domain, in which reference TRBV7-8 and TRBJ2-3 provide the parts outside the CDR3, is GAGVSQSPRYKVAKRGQDVALRCDPISGHVSLFWYQQALGQGPEFLTYFQNEAQLDKSGLPSDRFFAERPEGSVSTLKIQRTQQEDSAVYLCASSLVHRVSGVSTDTQYFGPGTRLTVL.

This clone showed up just once. The chain couples TRBV11-3 to TRBJ1-3, with 9 bases that match TRBD1. The V and J ends lost 5 bases and 3 bases, in that order; junction bases with no gene match: 11. From germline, CDR1 is SGHNT and CDR2 YENEEA. The CDR3 sequence is 17 residues long. CDR3 coding DNA: TGTGCCAGCAGCCTATCACCGGGACAGGGTTTTGGAAACACCATATATTTT. This encodes CASSLSPGQGFGNTIYF.